The rows below give T cell receptor beta chains drawn from one sample of a study of OX40 agonist ivuxolimab in advanced cancers. The table came from immunoSEQ multiplex PCR; TCRdb's copy has only in-frame clones and leaves some out. Found here are around 56,000 clones, around 90% of them singletons; the top ten hold 11%. Sequenced material: CD4+ or CD8+ T cells sorted from blood, taken in a trial of the OX40 agonist ivuxolimab. The receptor set was obtained from an adult with an advanced solid tumor such as melanoma, head and neck, liver or kidney cancer. CDR3s include the opening cysteine and the closing phenylalanine or tryptophan. Fields, in order: clone size, J gene, V gene, D gene, CDR3 DNA, CDR3 protein. D genes are given only for firm matches. Not every row has a clone size; where given, it reads once, few, many or a size class.

clone_size: NA
j_call: TRBJ1-3
v_call: TRBV11-2
d_call: NA
cdr3_nt: TGTGCCAGCAGCACTGGGGGGGGGCAAAACACCATATATTTT
cdr3_aa: CASSTGGGQNTIYF

clone_size: NA
j_call: TRBJ2-1
v_call: TRBV19
d_call: NA
cdr3_nt: TGTGCCAGTAGTATCACCCCGAGCGATGAGCAGTTCTTC
cdr3_aa: CASSITPSDEQFF

clone_size: NA
j_call: TRBJ1-1
v_call: TRBV27
d_call: NA
cdr3_nt: TGTGCCAGCTCCGCTCGAGAAAACACTGAAGCTTTCTTT
cdr3_aa: CASSARENTEAFF

clone_size: NA
j_call: TRBJ2-2
v_call: TRBV4-1
d_call: TRBD2
cdr3_nt: TGCGCCAGCAGCCAAAAAGCGGGGGGGCCGAACACCGGGGAGCTGTTTTTT
cdr3_aa: CASSQKAGGPNTGELFF

clone_size: NA
j_call: TRBJ2-1
v_call: TRBV6-1
d_call: NA
cdr3_nt: TGTGCCAGCAGCGAAGGAAGGGTTATATCCAATGAGCAGTTCTTC
cdr3_aa: CASSEGRVISNEQFF

clone_size: once
j_call: TRBJ2-1
v_call: TRBV5-4
d_call: NA
cdr3_nt: TGTGCCAGCAGCCCTACTAGATCAGACTACAATGAGCAGTTCTTC
cdr3_aa: CASSPTRSDYNEQFF

clone_size: NA
j_call: TRBJ2-7
v_call: TRBV9
d_call: NA
cdr3_nt: TGTGCCAGCAGCCCCACCGAGACAGTCCCCTACGAGCAGTACTTC
cdr3_aa: CASSPTETVPYEQYF

clone_size: NA
j_call: TRBJ2-7
v_call: TRBV11-2
d_call: TRBD1
cdr3_nt: TGTGCCAGCAGCGTAGGGACAGTCTACGAGCAGTACTTC
cdr3_aa: CASSVGTVYEQYF

clone_size: NA
j_call: TRBJ2-2
v_call: TRBV14
d_call: TRBD2
cdr3_nt: TGTGCCAGCAGCCTTCGCGGGAGCGGGGTACACCGGGAGCTGTTTTTT
cdr3_aa: CASSLRGSGVHRELFF

clone_size: NA
j_call: TRBJ2-2
v_call: TRBV19
d_call: NA
cdr3_nt: TGTGCCAGTAGTCCTTCAGACACTAGGGCTGGGGAGCTGTTTTTT
cdr3_aa: CASSPSDTRAGELFF

clone_size: NA
j_call: TRBJ1-1
v_call: TRBV19
d_call: NA
cdr3_nt: TGTGCCAGTATTTGGGGAGAAGGCACTGAAGCTTTCTTT
cdr3_aa: CASIWGEGTEAFF

clone_size: NA
j_call: TRBJ2-1
v_call: TRBV9
d_call: NA
cdr3_nt: TGTGCCAGCAGCGTAGTGTGGAATGAGCAGTTCTTC
cdr3_aa: CASSVVWNEQFF

clone_size: NA
j_call: TRBJ2-7
v_call: TRBV30
d_call: TRBD1
cdr3_nt: TGTGCCTGGAGTGGGACAGGGCCTAGCTCCTACGAGCAGTACTTC
cdr3_aa: CAWSGTGPSSYEQYF

clone_size: once
j_call: TRBJ2-5
v_call: TRBV5-1
d_call: TRBD2
cdr3_nt: TGCGCCAGCACCAAAAAAGAGCTAGCGGGGGGGCCTGATGAGACCCAGTACTTC
cdr3_aa: CASTKKELAGGPDETQYF

clone_size: NA
j_call: TRBJ2-1
v_call: TRBV28
d_call: TRBD1
cdr3_nt: TGTGCCAGCAGCCCCACAGGGGGCACGGATGAGCAGTTCTTC
cdr3_aa: CASSPTGGTDEQFF

clone_size: once
j_call: TRBJ2-5
v_call: TRBV29-1
d_call: NA
cdr3_nt: TGCAGCGTTGAAACGGGGATTTTACAAGAGACCCAGTACTTC
cdr3_aa: CSVETGILQETQYF

clone_size: NA
j_call: TRBJ2-7
v_call: TRBV2
d_call: NA
cdr3_nt: TGTGCCAGCAGTCCCTCCCCCTACGAGCAGTACTTC
cdr3_aa: CASSPSPYEQYF

clone_size: NA
j_call: TRBJ1-6
v_call: TRBV5-6
d_call: NA
cdr3_nt: TGTGCCAGCAGCTCGGTCGTCTATAATTCACCCCTCCACTTT
cdr3_aa: CASSSVVYNSPLHF

clone_size: NA
j_call: TRBJ2-2
v_call: TRBV6-6
d_call: NA
cdr3_nt: TGTGCCAGCAGTTTGGCCAGGGTTGACGGGGAGCTGTTTTTT
cdr3_aa: CASSLARVDGELFF

clone_size: NA
j_call: TRBJ1-1
v_call: TRBV19
d_call: NA
cdr3_nt: TGTGCCAGTAGTATCCGAGAACAGGTGTACACTGAAGCTTTCTTT
cdr3_aa: CASSIREQVYTEAFF

clone_size: NA
j_call: TRBJ1-2
v_call: TRBV11-2
d_call: TRBD1
cdr3_nt: TGTGCCAGCAGTGTAACAGGGGCGCAGAACTATGGCTACACCTTC
cdr3_aa: CASSVTGAQNYGYTF

clone_size: once
j_call: TRBJ2-5
v_call: TRBV27
d_call: NA
cdr3_nt: TGTGCCAGCAGTCCCCCGCCGTGGACCCAAGAGACCCAGTACTTC
cdr3_aa: CASSPPPWTQETQYF

clone_size: NA
j_call: TRBJ2-7
v_call: TRBV7-6
d_call: NA
cdr3_nt: TGTGCCAGCAGCGGCCTCCCCACCGGCGGGCAGTACTTC
cdr3_aa: CASSGLPTGGQYF

clone_size: NA
j_call: TRBJ1-2
v_call: TRBV5-1
d_call: NA
cdr3_nt: TGCGCCAGCAGCCCGGGGCCCCACATCTATGGCTACACCTTC
cdr3_aa: CASSPGPHIYGYTF

clone_size: NA
j_call: TRBJ2-2
v_call: TRBV27
d_call: TRBD2
cdr3_nt: TGTGCCAGCAGTTTACTAGCGGGAGAGAACACCGGGGAGCTGTTTTTT
cdr3_aa: CASSLLAGENTGELFF

clone_size: NA
j_call: TRBJ2-1
v_call: TRBV5-1
d_call: NA
cdr3_nt: TGCGCCAGCAGCTCCGTGCCCAATGAGCAGTTCTTC
cdr3_aa: CASSSVPNEQFF

clone_size: few
j_call: TRBJ2-2
v_call: TRBV9
d_call: NA
cdr3_nt: TGTGCCAGCAGCTATACCGGGAGTTTGAGAACCGGGGAGCTGTTTTTT
cdr3_aa: CASSYTGSLRTGELFF

clone_size: NA
j_call: TRBJ2-2
v_call: TRBV19
d_call: NA
cdr3_nt: TGTGCCAGCAGGGACACCGGGGAGCTGTTTTTT
cdr3_aa: CASRDTGELFF

clone_size: NA
j_call: TRBJ1-2
v_call: TRBV6-1
d_call: TRBD1
cdr3_nt: TGTGCCAGCCCCCAGGACAGGGGGCTGAACTACACCTTC
cdr3_aa: CASPQDRGLNYTF

clone_size: NA
j_call: TRBJ1-5
v_call: TRBV15
d_call: NA
cdr3_nt: TGTGCCACCGGCCCCATATATAGCAATCAGCCCCAGCATTTT
cdr3_aa: CATGPIYSNQPQHF

clone_size: NA
j_call: TRBJ1-2
v_call: TRBV19
d_call: TRBD1
cdr3_nt: TGTGCCAGCGTTTATACAGGGGGCGATGGCTACACCTTC
cdr3_aa: CASVYTGGDGYTF

clone_size: NA
j_call: TRBJ2-7
v_call: TRBV4-3
d_call: TRBD2
cdr3_nt: TGCGCCAGCAGCCAAGGGGCTAGCGGGAGCTCCTACGAGCAGTACTTC
cdr3_aa: CASSQGASGSSYEQYF

clone_size: NA
j_call: TRBJ1-2
v_call: TRBV19
d_call: NA
cdr3_nt: TGTGCCAGTAGTATTCCTGGGCTAAGAGACGGCTACACCTTC
cdr3_aa: CASSIPGLRDGYTF

clone_size: NA
j_call: TRBJ1-2
v_call: TRBV7-9
d_call: NA
cdr3_nt: TGTGCCAGCAGCTATTCCGAGGACTATGGCTACACCTTC
cdr3_aa: CASSYSEDYGYTF

clone_size: NA
j_call: TRBJ2-7
v_call: TRBV7-9
d_call: TRBD1
cdr3_nt: TGTGCCAGCAGCACAGGGGGTTACGAGCAGTACTTC
cdr3_aa: CASSTGGYEQYF

clone_size: NA
j_call: TRBJ2-1
v_call: TRBV11-3
d_call: NA
cdr3_nt: TGTGCCAGCAGCCCCCAGACGGCGGCCTACAATGAGCAGTTCTTC
cdr3_aa: CASSPQTAAYNEQFF

clone_size: once
j_call: TRBJ2-7
v_call: TRBV30
d_call: TRBD2
cdr3_nt: TGTGCCTGGAGTGATCGTCTAGCGGGAGGGGTCTACGAGCAGTACTTC
cdr3_aa: CAWSDRLAGGVYEQYF

clone_size: NA
j_call: TRBJ1-2
v_call: TRBV5-4
d_call: TRBD1
cdr3_nt: TGTGCCAGCAGCTTCCCCGGGACAGGGTTTGGCTACACCTTC
cdr3_aa: CASSFPGTGFGYTF

clone_size: NA
j_call: TRBJ1-1
v_call: TRBV27
d_call: NA
cdr3_nt: TGTGCCAGCAGTCCGGACAGTACTGAAGCTTTCTTT
cdr3_aa: CASSPDSTEAFF

clone_size: NA
j_call: TRBJ2-1
v_call: TRBV4-3
d_call: NA
cdr3_nt: TGCGCCAGCAGCCAAGATGCGGGGCCCAATGAGCAGTTCTTC
cdr3_aa: CASSQDAGPNEQFF

clone_size: NA
j_call: TRBJ2-5
v_call: TRBV28
d_call: TRBD2
cdr3_nt: TGTGCCAGCAGTTTAGGGGCTAGCGGGAGGTATTTGTTAGAGACCCAGTACTTC
cdr3_aa: CASSLGASGRYLLETQYF

clone_size: NA
j_call: TRBJ2-7
v_call: TRBV6-5
d_call: TRBD2
cdr3_nt: TGTGCCAGCCGTTCATCTAGCGGGGATTCCTACGAGCAGTACTTC
cdr3_aa: CASRSSSGDSYEQYF

clone_size: NA
j_call: TRBJ1-1
v_call: TRBV6-5
d_call: NA
cdr3_nt: TGTGCCAGCAGTTACATGAACACTGAAGCTTTCTTT
cdr3_aa: CASSYMNTEAFF

clone_size: NA
j_call: TRBJ1-6
v_call: TRBV2
d_call: NA
cdr3_nt: TGTGCCAGCAGTGGCGCCCGGGACATGAATTCACCCCTCCACTTT
cdr3_aa: CASSGARDMNSPLHF

clone_size: NA
j_call: TRBJ1-2
v_call: TRBV5-4
d_call: NA
cdr3_nt: TGTGCCAGCAGCTTGTGGGGGGAGGGAGCTATCTATGGCTACACCTTC
cdr3_aa: CASSLWGEGAIYGYTF

clone_size: NA
j_call: TRBJ2-1
v_call: TRBV18
d_call: TRBD1
cdr3_nt: TGTGCCAGCTCACCAAAAGACAGGGGGGATGAGCAGTTCTTC
cdr3_aa: CASSPKDRGDEQFF